These T cell receptor beta chains were read from a single sample in a study of T cells after yellow fever vaccination. TCRdb re-derived calls from the 5' RACE reads in MiXCR, one entry per CDR3 protein. This table has hundreds of thousands of distinct CDR3 sequences, 9% to 15% appearing once. Sequenced material: PBMCs, taken on the day of the yellow fever booster vaccination. The receptors stem from a man aged 25 to 40 who received the YFV17D yellow fever vaccine. Both conserved end residues are part of each CDR3. The order of the fields is D gene, clone size, J gene, V gene, CDR3 protein, CDR3 DNA. The D gene is left open where the match is weak. Only some rows state a clone size, as once, few, many or a class for expanded clones.

>TRBD2|-|TRBJ2-5|TRBV5-6
CASSPSGSPQETQYF
TGTGCCAGCAGCCCTAGCGGGAGTCCCCAAGAGACCCAGTACTTC
>-|-|TRBJ2-7|TRBV20-1
CSATQGPAYEQYF
TGCAGTGCTACGCAGGGGCCCGCCTACGAGCAGTACTTC
>TRBD2|few|TRBJ2-5|TRBV4-3
CGSSQGVQRGETQYF
TGCGGCAGCAGCCAAGGCGTTCAGCGGGGTGAGACCCAGTACTTC
>TRBD2|-|TRBJ2-2|TRBV12-3/TRBV12-4
CASSFPSGRAVGELFF
TGTGCCAGCAGTTTCCCTAGCGGGAGGGCCGTCGGGGAGCTGTTTTTT
>-|few|TRBJ2-7|TRBV20-1
CSAREGTGLAGLYEQYF
TGCAGTGCTAGAGAAGGGACAGGGCTAGCGGGACTTTACGAGCAGTACTTC
>-|few|TRBJ2-1|TRBV20-1
CSATGATARSYNEQFF
TGCAGTGCTACTGGGGCAACGGCGCGCTCCTACAATGAGCAGTTCTTC
>-|-|TRBJ2-7|TRBV23-1
CASSRYATFSSYEQYF
TGCGCCAGCAGTCGGTATGCTACTTTCAGCTCCTACGAGCAGTACTTC
>TRBD1|many|TRBJ2-7|TRBV20-1
CSATDRGTYEQYF
TGCAGTGCTACGGACAGGGGAACCTACGAGCAGTACTTC
>TRBD2|few|TRBJ2-7|TRBV20-1
CRTPGTKSYEQYF
TGCAGAACCCCGGGGACTAAATCTTACGAGCAGTACTTC
>TRBD2|many|TRBJ2-5|TRBV20-1
CSAQTSGSVRETQYF
TGCAGTGCGCAGACTAGCGGGAGCGTCCGGGAGACCCAGTACTTC
>TRBD2|-|TRBJ2-7|TRBV10-3
CAISDRGAYEQYF
TGTGCCATCAGTGATCGGGGGGCCTACGAGCAGTACTTC
>-|-|TRBJ2-2|TRBV12-3/TRBV12-4
CASSPSWGTGELFF
TGTGCCAGCAGCCCATCCTGGGGGACCGGGGAGCTGTTTTTT
>-|few|TRBJ2-1|TRBV20-1
CSASLPKSGPEVNEQFF
TGCAGTGCTAGCCTTCCGAAGAGCGGACCCGAGGTGAATGAGCAGTTCTTC
>TRBD2|few|TRBJ2-7|TRBV27
CASSSRLAGPYEQYF
TGTGCCAGCAGTTCCAGGCTAGCGGGACCCTACGAGCAGTACTTC
>-|many|TRBJ2-6|TRBV2
CASSVLGSGANVLTF
TGTGCCAGCAGTGTTTTGGGTTCCGGGGCCAACGTCCTGACTTTC
>-|few|TRBJ1-1|TRBV7-3
CASSLTPSKDTEAFF
TGTGCCAGCAGCTTAACCCCAAGTAAGGACACTGAAGCTTTCTTT
>-|many|TRBJ2-1|TRBV7-9
CASSHGGEQFF
TGTGCCAGCAGCCATGGTGGTGAGCAGTTCTTC
>-|many|TRBJ2-1|TRBV7-9
CASSFGGGEQFF
TGTGCCAGCAGCTTCGGTGGGGGTGAGCAGTTCTTC
>TRBD2|-|TRBJ2-1|TRBV4-3
CASNGMVAGEVDNEQFF
TGCGCCAGCAACGGAATGGTAGCGGGAGAGGTGGACAATGAGCAGTTCTTC
>-|many|TRBJ2-5|TRBV9
CASSGTSGETQYF
TGCGCCAGCAGCGGAACTAGTGGAGAGACCCAGTACTTC
>TRBD2|few|TRBJ2-7|TRBV28
CASSSPRVAGGPGEQYF
TGTGCCAGCAGTTCCCCTCGGGTAGCGGGAGGGCCGGGTGAGCAGTACTTC
>-|many|TRBJ2-1|TRBV12-3/TRBV12-4
CASSLAGEQFF
TGTGCCAGCAGCTTGGCTGGTGAGCAGTTCTTC